The T cell receptor beta chain described here comes from a study of blood T cell repertoires in COVID-19. The germline V gene has CDR1 SGDLS and CDR2 YYNGEE. The CDR3 is 16 amino acids. After removal of 3 bases from V and 8 bases from J, the junction contained 13 bases not matched to a gene. Seattle cases were enrolled at active infection and followed longitudinally. Under the authors' procedure: Counts of nucleated cells, estimated from reference gene primer amplification, were obtained. Clones were read by immunoSEQ multiplex PCR, and TCRdb kept only the in-frame ones, dropping some. The V and J calls and clone size were taken over from that table, and D and trimming were inferred from the DNA. Here the sample spans some 90,000 clones, roughly 87% being singletons.

The chain couples TRBV9 to TRBJ1-4, with TRBD1 matching over 7 bases. This TCR came from a woman in her sixties with COVID-19, enrolled during active disease. Specimen: peripheral blood. This CDR3 is CASSEEEGAFGEKLFF. In nucleotides, the CDR3 is TGTGCCAGCAGCGAGGAGGAGGGGGCTTTTGGAGAAAAACTGTTTTTT.